Here is one TCR beta chain with its context. The record originates from a study of radiotherapy plus CTLA-4 blockade in lung cancer. On the study more broadly: Objective responses arose in approximately 20% of patients, and about 32% experienced disease control.

TCRdb's copy holds only in-frame clones and misses some; the assay was immunoSEQ multiplex PCR. The sample carries approximately 69,000 clones, roughly 75% recorded once. The input for sequencing was peripheral blood, taken from a patient treated with radiotherapy plus ipilimumab. This clonotype was sampled from a human donor with non-small cell lung cancer who had a complete response to radiotherapy plus ipilimumab.

CDR3 sequence reads: CASSGGPILLEQYF. In nucleotides, the CDR3 is TGTGCCAGCAGCGGGGGACCGATACTCCTCGAGCAGTACTTC. This chain links TRBV6-5 with TRBJ2-7; tentatively, D is TRBD2 (6 bases). This CDR3 spans 14 amino acids. Germline values: CDR1 MNHEY, CDR2 SVGAGI. V lost 6 bases and J 6 bases, leaving 18 bases between the germline ends.